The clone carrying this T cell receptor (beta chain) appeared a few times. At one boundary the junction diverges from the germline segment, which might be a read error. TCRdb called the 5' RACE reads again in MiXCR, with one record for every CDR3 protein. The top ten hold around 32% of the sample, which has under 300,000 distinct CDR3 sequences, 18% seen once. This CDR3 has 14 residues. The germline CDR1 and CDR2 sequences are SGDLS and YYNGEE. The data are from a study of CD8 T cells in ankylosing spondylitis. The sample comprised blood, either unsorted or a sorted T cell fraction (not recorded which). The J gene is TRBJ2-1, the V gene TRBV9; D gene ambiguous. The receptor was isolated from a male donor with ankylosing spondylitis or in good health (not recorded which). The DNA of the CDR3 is TGTGCCAGCAGCGTAGATGCTATCCTGAATGAGCAGCTCTTC. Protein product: CASSVDAILNEQLF.